This entry is about one T cell receptor (beta chain). What it binds is not known. This sample is part of a study of blood T cells in healthy people across ages. The CDR3 has 17 amino acids. The trim removed 0 bases at V and 3 bases at J, leaving 7 bases unmatched. Germline V gives CDR1 LGHNA, CDR2 YSLEER. Total RNA amounts of at least 5.5 micrograms were extracted per sample. Combining a sample-barcoded 5' primer with a J-beta primer mix, a second PCR ran for about 6 to 11 cycles. TCRdb processed the 5' RACE reads anew with MiXCR; each CDR3 protein has one entry. The sample yields about 680,000 distinct CDR3 sequences, over 45% seen once. Broader study findings: A greater number of naive CD4+ cells and higher diversity distinguished long-lived donors from aged donors. TCR beta diversity per million T cells fell roughly linearly with age. Unknown donor CMV status possibly confounded expanded clonotype changes.

The chain couples TRBV4-3 to TRBJ2-5; TRBD1 aligns across 10 bases. Input material: blood. The receptor comes from a woman aged 60-75 years in good health. The chain's CDR3 is CASSQEYTGTGEETQYF. The CDR3 DNA sequence: TGCGCCAGCAGCCAAGAATATACCGGGACAGGGGAAGAGACCCAGTACTTC.